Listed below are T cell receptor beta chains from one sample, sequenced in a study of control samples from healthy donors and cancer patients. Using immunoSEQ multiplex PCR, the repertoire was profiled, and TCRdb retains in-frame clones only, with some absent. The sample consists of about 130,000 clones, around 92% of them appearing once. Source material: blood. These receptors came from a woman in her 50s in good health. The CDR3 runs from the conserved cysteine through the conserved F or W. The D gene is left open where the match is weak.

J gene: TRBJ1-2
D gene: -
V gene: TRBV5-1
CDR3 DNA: TGCGCCAGCAGCTCCGGACAGTCCTATGGCTACACCTTC
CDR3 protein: CASSSGQSYGYTF

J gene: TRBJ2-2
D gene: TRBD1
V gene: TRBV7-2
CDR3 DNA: TGTGCCAGCAGCCGACAGGGATTGGGGGAGCTGTTTTTT
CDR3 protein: CASSRQGLGELFF

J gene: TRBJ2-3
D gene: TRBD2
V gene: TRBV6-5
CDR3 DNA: TGTGCCAGCACCCCCACGGGAGGGCCCCAAGATACGCAGTATTTT
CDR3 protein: CASTPTGGPQDTQYF

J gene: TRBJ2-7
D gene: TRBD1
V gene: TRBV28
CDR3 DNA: TGTGCCAGCAGTTCGTTAGACAGGGTGGGCTACGAGCAGTACTTC
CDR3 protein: CASSSLDRVGYEQYF

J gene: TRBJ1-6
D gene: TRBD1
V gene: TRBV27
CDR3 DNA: TGTGCCAGCAGTTGGGGGGACAGTTATAATTCACCCCTCCACTTT
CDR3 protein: CASSWGDSYNSPLHF

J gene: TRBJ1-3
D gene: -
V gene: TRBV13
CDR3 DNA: TGTGCCAGCAGCTTTGGACAGATCTCTGGAAACACCATATATTTT
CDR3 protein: CASSFGQISGNTIYF

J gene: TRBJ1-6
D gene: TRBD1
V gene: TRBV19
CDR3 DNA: TGTGCCAGTAGTGCGGGACAGCATAATTCACCCCTCCACTTT
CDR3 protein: CASSAGQHNSPLHF

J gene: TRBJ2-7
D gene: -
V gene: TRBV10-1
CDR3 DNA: TGCGCCAGCAGCCTAACTCAAGTGAATGTCGAGCAGTACTTC
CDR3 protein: CASSLTQVNVEQYF

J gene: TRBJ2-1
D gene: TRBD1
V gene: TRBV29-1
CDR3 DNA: TGCAGCTCCGGGACAGTTTACAATGAGCAGTTCTTC
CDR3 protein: CSSGTVYNEQFF

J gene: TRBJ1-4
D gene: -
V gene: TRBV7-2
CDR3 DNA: TGTGCCAGCAGTCGGAGTAGCGGGACTAATGAAAAACTGTTTTTT
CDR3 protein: CASSRSSGTNEKLFF